This T cell receptor beta chain derives from a study of cytomegalovirus exposure and HLA in healthy donors. Donors had nominal health at sampling but likely had unrecorded immune exposures. The CDR3 is made up of 16 amino acids. The germline CDR1 and CDR2 sequences are LNHDA and SQIVND (reference sequence). Trimming took 3 bases from V and 13 from J; bases not matched to a gene: 11. The PCR used 60 Vbeta and 13 Jbeta primers. Libraries were prepared by immunoSEQ multiplex PCR; TCRdb keeps only in-frame clonotypes and omits some of them. The table lists some 140,000 clones, 66% of them singletons, with approximately 1.6% in the top ten.

The TCR comes from a human donor in good health. Sequencing was done on a sample of PBMCs. The V and J genes are TRBV19 and TRBJ2-1; 14 bases fit TRBD2. The CDR3 nucleotides are TGTGCCAGTAGTATTTCTCCGGGACTAGCGGGAGAACGACAGTTCTTC. This translates into CASSISPGLAGERQFF.